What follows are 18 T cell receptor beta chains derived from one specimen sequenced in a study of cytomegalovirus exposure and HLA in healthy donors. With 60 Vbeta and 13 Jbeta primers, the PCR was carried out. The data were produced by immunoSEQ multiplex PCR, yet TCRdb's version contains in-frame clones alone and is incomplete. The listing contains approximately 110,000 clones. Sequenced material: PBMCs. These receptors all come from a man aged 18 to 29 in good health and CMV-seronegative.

The CDR3 protein is CATSRGGGSSYEQYF. CDR3 DNA: TGTGCCACCAGCAGAGGCGGCGGGAGCTCCTACGAGCAGTACTTC. The rearrangement joins TRBV15 to TRBJ2-5; 7 nucleotides agree with TRBD2. The J call is in doubt because the DNA end fits TRBJ2-7 better. CDR1 LNHNV and CDR2 YYDKDF come from the germline V gene (reference sequence). This CDR3 contains 15 residues.

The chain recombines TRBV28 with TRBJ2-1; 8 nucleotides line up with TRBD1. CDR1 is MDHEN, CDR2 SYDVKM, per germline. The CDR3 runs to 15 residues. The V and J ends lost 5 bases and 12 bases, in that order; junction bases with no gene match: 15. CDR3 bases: TGTGCCAGCAGTCCCCAGGGGGCGCAAGTAGTTGGGCAGTTCTTC. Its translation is CASSPQGAQVVGQFF.

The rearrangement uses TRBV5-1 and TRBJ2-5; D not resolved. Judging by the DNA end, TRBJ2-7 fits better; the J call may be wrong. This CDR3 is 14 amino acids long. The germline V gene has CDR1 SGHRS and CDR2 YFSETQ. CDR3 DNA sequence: TGCGCCAGCAGCCCACTCCGAGAGTCCTACGAGCAGTACTTC. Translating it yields CASSPLRESYEQYF.

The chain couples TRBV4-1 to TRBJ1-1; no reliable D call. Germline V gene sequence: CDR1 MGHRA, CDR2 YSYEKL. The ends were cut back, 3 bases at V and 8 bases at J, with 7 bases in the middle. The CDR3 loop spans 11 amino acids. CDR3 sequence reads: CASSHGGEAFF. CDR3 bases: TGCGCCAGCAGCCACGGAGGCGAAGCTTTCTTT.

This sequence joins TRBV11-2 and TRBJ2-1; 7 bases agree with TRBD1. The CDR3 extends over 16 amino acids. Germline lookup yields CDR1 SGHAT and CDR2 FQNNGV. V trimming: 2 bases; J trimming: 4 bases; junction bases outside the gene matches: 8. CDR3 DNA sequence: TGTGCCAGCAGCTTATCGGCTGGGACAGAATACAATGAGCAGTTCTTC. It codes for CASSLSAGTEYNEQFF.

CDR3 residues: CASSLVGTSGSNYEQFF. The CDR3 DNA follows: TGTGCCAGCAGCTTAGTTGGGACTAGCGGGAGTAACTATGAGCAGTTCTTC. The rearrangement links TRBV7-9 to TRBJ2-1; 14 bases match TRBD2. J was trimmed by 8 bases and V by 1 base; bases with no gene match: 7. This CDR3 spans 17 amino acids. Germline values: CDR1 SEHNR, CDR2 FQNEAQ (reference sequence).

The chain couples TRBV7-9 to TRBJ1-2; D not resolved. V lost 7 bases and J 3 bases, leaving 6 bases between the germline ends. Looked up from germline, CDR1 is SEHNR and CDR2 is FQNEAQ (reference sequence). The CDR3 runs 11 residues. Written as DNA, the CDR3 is TGTGCCAGCACCCCCGACTATGGCTACACCTTC. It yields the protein CASTPDYGYTF.

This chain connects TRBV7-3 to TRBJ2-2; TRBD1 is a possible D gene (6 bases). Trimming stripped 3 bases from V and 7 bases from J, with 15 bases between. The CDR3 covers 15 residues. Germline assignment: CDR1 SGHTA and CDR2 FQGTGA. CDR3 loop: CASSFEQGNNGELFF. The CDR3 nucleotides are TGTGCCAGCAGCTTCGAACAGGGAAATAACGGGGAGCTGTTTTTT.

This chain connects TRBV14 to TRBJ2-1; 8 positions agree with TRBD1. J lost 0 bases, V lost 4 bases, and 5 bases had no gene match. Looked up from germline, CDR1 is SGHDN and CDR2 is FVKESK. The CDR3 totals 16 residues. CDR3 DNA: TGTGCCAGCAGCCTTAGGACAGGGAGCTCCTACAATGAGCAGTTCTTC. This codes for CASSLRTGSSYNEQFF. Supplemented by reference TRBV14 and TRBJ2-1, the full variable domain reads EAGVTQFPSHSVIEKGQTVTLRCDPISGHDNLYWYRRVMGKEIKFLLHFVKESKQDESGMPNNRFLAERTGGTYSTLKVQPAELEDSGVYFCASSLRTGSSYNEQFFGPGTRLTVL.

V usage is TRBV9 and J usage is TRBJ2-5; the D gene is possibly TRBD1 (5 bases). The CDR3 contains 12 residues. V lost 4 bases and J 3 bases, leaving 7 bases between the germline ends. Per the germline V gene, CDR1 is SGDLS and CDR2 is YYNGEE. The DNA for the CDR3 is TGTGCCAGCAGCTCGACAGAAGAGACCCAGTACTTC. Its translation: CASSSTEETQYF.

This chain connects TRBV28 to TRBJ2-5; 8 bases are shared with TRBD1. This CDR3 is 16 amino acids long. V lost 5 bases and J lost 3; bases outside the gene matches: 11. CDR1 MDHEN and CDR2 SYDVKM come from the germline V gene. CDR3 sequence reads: CASSPASRGQEETQYF. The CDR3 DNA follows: TGTGCCAGCAGTCCGGCCTCGAGGGGACAGGAAGAGACCCAGTACTTC.

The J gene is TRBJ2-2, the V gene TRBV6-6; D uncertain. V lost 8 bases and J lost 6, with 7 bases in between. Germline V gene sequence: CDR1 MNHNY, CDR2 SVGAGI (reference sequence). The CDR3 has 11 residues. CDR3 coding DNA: TGTGCCAGCGACAATGCCGGGGAGCTGTTTTTT. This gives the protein CASDNAGELFF.

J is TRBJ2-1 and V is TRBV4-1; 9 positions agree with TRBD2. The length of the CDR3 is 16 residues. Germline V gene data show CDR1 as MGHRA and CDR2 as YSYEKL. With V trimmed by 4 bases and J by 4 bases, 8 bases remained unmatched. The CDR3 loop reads CASSLFSGGSYNEQFF. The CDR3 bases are TGCGCCAGCAGCCTTTTTAGCGGGGGAAGTTACAATGAGCAGTTCTTC.

DNA of the CDR3: TGCGCCAGCAGCCAAGATCGGGGGACTAGCGATGAGCAGTTCTTC. Translated, it gives CASSQDRGTSDEQFF. The rearrangement links TRBV4-1 to TRBJ2-1; 10 bases line up with TRBD2. Germline V gene data show CDR1 as MGHRA and CDR2 as YSYEKL. Trimming took 0 bases from V and 8 from J; bases not matched to a gene: 4. The CDR3 sequence is 15 residues long.

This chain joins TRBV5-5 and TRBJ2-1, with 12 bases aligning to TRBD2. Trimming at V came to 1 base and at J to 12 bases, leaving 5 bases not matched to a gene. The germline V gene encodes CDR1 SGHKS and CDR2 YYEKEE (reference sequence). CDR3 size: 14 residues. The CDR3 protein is CASSLLLAGGVQFF. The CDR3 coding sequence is TGTGCCAGCAGCTTGCTCCTAGCGGGGGGGGTGCAGTTCTTC.

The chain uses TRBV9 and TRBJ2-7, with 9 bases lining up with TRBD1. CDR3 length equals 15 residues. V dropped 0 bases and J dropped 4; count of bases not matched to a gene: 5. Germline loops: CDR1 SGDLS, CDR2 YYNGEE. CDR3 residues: CASSVGTGGGYEQYF. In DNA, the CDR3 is TGTGCCAGCAGCGTAGGTACAGGGGGCGGATACGAGCAGTACTTC.

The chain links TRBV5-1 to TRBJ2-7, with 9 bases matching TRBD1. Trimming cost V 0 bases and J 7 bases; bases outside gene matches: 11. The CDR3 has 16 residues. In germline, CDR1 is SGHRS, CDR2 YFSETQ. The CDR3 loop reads CASSLGTGTGPREQYF. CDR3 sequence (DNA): TGCGCCAGCAGCTTGGGGACCGGGACAGGGCCTAGGGAGCAGTACTTC.

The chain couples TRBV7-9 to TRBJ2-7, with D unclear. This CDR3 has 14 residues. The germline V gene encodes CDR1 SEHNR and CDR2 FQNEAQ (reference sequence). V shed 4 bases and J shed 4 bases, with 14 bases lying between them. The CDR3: CASSSSVISYEQYF. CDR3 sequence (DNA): TGTGCCAGCAGCTCCTCGGTGATCTCATACGAGCAGTACTTC.